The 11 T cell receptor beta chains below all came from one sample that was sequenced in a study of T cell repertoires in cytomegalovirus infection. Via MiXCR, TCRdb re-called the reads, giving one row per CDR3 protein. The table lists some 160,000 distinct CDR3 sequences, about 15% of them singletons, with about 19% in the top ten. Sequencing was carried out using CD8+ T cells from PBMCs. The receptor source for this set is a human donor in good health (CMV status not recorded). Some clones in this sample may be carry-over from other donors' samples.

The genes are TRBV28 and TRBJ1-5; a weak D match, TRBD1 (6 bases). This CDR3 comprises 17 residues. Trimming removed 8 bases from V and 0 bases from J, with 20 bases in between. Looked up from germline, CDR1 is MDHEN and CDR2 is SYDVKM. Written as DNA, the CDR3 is TGTGCCAGCCGTAAGCTAAAGGACAGCCATAGCAATCAGCCCCAGCATTTT. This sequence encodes CASRKLKDSHSNQPQHF.

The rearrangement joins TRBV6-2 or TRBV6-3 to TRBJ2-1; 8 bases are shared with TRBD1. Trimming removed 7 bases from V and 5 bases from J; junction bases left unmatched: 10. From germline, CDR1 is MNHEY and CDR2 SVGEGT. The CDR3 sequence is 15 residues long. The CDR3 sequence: CASTSRTGPDNEQFF. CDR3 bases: TGTGCCAGCACTTCTCGGACAGGGCCAGACAATGAGCAGTTCTTC.

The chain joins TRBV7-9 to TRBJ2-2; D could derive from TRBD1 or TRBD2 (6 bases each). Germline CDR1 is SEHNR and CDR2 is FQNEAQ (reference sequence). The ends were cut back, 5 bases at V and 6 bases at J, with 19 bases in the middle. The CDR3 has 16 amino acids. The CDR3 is CASSPDDAGEAGELFF. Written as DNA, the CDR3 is TGTGCCAGCAGCCCCGATGATGCAGGGGAGGCCGGGGAGCTGTTTTTT.

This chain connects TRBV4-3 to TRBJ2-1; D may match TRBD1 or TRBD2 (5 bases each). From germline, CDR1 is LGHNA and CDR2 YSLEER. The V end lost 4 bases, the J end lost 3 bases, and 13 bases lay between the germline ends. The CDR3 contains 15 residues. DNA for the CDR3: TGCGCCAGCAGCCTACAGGAGGAATACTACAATGAGCAGTTCTTC. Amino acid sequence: CASSLQEEYYNEQFF.

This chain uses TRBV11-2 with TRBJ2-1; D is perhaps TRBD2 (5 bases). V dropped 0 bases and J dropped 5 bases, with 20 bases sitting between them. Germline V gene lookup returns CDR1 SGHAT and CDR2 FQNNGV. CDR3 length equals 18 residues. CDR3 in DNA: TGTGCCAGCAGCTTAGATCTAGCTGCTGGGAGAATAAACAATGAGCAGTTCTTC. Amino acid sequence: CASSLDLAAGRINNEQFF.

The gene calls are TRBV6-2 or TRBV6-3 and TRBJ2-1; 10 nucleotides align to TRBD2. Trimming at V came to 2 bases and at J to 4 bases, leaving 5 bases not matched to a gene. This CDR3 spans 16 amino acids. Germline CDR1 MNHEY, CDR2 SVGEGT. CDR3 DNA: TGTGCCAGCAGTTACGAAGCTAGCGGGGGATACAATGAGCAGTTCTTC. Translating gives CASSYEASGGYNEQFF.

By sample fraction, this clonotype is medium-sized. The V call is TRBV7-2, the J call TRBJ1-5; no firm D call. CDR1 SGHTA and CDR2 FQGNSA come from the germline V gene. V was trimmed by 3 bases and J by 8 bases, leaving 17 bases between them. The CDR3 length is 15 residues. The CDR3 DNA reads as TGTGCCAGCAGCTTCCGACCGGAAGGTTTGGAGCCCCAGCATTTT. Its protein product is CASSFRPEGLEPQHF.

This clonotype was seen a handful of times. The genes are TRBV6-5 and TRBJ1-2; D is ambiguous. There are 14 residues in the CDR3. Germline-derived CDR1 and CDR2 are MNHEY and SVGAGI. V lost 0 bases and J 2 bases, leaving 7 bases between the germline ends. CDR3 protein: CASSYSAENYGYTF. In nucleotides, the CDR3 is TGTGCCAGCAGTTACTCGGCGGAAAACTATGGCTACACCTTC.

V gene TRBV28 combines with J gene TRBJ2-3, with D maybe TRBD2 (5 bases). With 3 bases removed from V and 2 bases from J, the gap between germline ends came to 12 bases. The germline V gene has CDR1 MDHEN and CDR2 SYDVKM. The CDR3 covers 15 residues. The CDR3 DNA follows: TGTGCCAGCAGTTTTCGGACTGACGACACAGATACGCAGTATTTT. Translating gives CASSFRTDDTDTQYF.

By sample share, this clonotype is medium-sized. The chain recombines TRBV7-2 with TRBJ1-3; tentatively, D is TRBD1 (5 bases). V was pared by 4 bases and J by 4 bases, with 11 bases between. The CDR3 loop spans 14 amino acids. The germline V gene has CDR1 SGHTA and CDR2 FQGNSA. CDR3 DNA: TGTGCCAGCAGCTCAATTGGGGGAGGAAACACCATATATTTT. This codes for CASSSIGGGNTIYF. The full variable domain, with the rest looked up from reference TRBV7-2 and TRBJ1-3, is GAGVSQSPSNKVTEKGKDVELRCDPISGHTALYWYRQSLGQGLEFLIYFQGNSAPDKSGLPSDRFSAERTGGSVSTLTIQRTQQEDSAVYLCASSSIGGGNTIYFGEGSWLTVV.

CDR3 bases: TGTGCCAGCAGTTACGGGGTCGATATCTTCTCCTACAATGAGCAGTTCTTC. Encoded protein: CASSYGVDIFSYNEQFF. This sequence joins TRBV6-2 or TRBV6-3 and TRBJ2-1; D remains ambiguous. V was trimmed by 2 bases and J by 0 bases, leaving 14 bases between them. The germline CDR1 and CDR2 sequences are MNHEY and SVGEGT. CDR3 length: 17 amino acids.